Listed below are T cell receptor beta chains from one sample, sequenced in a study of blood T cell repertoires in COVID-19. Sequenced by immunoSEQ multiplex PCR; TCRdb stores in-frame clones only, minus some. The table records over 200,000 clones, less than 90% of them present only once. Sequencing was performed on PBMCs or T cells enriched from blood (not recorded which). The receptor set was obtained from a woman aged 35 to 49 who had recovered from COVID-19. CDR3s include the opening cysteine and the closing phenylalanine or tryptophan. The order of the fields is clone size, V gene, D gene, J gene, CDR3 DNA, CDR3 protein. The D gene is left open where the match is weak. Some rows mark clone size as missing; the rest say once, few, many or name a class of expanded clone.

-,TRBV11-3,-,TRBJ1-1,TGTGCCAGCAGCTTAGGACAGGAGGCTCTTGGAGCTTTCTTT,CASSLGQEALGAFF
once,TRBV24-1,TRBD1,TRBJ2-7,TGTGCCACCAGTGAACCGACAGGGGGCGCGGAGTCCCTGTACTTC,CATSEPTGGAESLYF
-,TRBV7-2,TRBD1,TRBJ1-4,TGTGCCAGCAGCCAAAACCGGGACAGGACTTATGAAAAACTGTTTTTT,CASSQNRDRTYEKLFF
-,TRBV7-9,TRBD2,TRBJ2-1,TGTGCCAGCAGCTTAGCGGGACTAGCGAGTGATGAGCAGTTCTTC,CASSLAGLASDEQFF
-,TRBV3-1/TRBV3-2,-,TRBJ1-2,TGTGCCAGCAGCTCCCCCCGGGAGTATGGCTACACCTTC,CASSSPREYGYTF
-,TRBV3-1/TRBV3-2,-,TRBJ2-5,TGTGCCAGCAGCCAAGATCGGGTGGCGAGCCAAGAGACCCAGTACTTC,CASSQDRVASQETQYF
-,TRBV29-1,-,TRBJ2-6,TGCAGCGTGGCGGTTGGAGGGGCCAACGTCCTGACTTTC,CSVAVGGANVLTF
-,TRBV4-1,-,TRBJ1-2,TGCGCCAGCAGCCAAGCTAGAGCTCATGGCTACACCTTC,CASSQARAHGYTF
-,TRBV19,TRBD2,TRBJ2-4,TGTGCCAGTAGTCCCAAGGCGGGAGTTCAGTACTTC,CASSPKAGVQYF
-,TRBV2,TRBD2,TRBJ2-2,TGTGCCAGCAGGCGGGAGAGGGAGACCGGGGAGCTGTTTTTT,CASRRERETGELFF
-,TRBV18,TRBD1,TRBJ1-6,TGTGCCAGCTCACTGAACAGGGGCGACTATAATTCACCCCTCCACTTT,CASSLNRGDYNSPLHF
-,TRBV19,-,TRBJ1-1,TGTGCCAGTAGTATAGATGGTGACATGAACACTGAAGCTTTCTTT,CASSIDGDMNTEAFF
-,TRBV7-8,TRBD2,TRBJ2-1,TGTGCCAGCAGACCCCGACTAGCGGGATATCCCGGTGAGCAGTTCTTC,CASRPRLAGYPGEQFF
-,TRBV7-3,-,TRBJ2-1,TGTGCCAGCAGCCCCGCTTACGGCTACAATGAGCAGTTCTTC,CASSPAYGYNEQFF
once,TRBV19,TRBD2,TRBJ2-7,TGTGCCAGTAGCACATCGACTAGCGGCCTCTACGAGCAGTACTTC,CASSTSTSGLYEQYF
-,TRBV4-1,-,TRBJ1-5,TGCGCCAGCAGCCTCACGGTTGATAGCAATCAGCCCCAGCATTTT,CASSLTVDSNQPQHF
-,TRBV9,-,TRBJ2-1,TGTGCCAGCAGCGTAGAGTTGACAGCCCCTCTAAGCAATGAGCAGTTCTTC,CASSVELTAPLSNEQFF
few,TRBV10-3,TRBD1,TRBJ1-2,TGTGCCATTTACTCCCGGGACAGGGGCCCGGGTGGCTACACCTTC,CAIYSRDRGPGGYTF
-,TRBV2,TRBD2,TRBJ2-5,TGTGCCAGCCGGGAGGGCGGAGAGACCCAGTACTTC,CASREGGETQYF
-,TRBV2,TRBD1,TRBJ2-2,TGTGCCAGCGGACAGGGGGGCACCGGGGAGCTGTTTTTT,CASGQGGTGELFF
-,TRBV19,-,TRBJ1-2,TGTGCCAGTAGTATAACGGCGGTTTTAGGCTACACCTTC,CASSITAVLGYTF
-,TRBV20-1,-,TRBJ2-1,TGCAGTGCTATTGAGAGATTGAATAGCGATGAGCAGTTCTTC,CSAIERLNSDEQFF
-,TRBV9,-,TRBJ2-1,TGTGCCAGCAGCGTAGAGCAAACTTCTTACAATGAGCAGTTCTTC,CASSVEQTSYNEQFF
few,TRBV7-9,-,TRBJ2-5,TGTGCCAGCAGCTTCGGGAGTGGAGGAGGAGAGACCCAGTACTTC,CASSFGSGGGETQYF
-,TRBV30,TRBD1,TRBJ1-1,TGTGCCTGGAGCCGAGAGGGGGCCACTGAAGCTTTCTTT,CAWSREGATEAFF
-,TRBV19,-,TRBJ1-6,TGTGCCAGTAGTATCGGGCGGACATATAATTCACCCCTCCACTTT,CASSIGRTYNSPLHF
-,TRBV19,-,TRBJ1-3,TGTGCCAGTAGTATCAGACTCGATGGAAACACCATATATTTT,CASSIRLDGNTIYF
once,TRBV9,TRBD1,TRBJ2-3,TGTGCCAGCAGCGCCGTCCCGGGACAGGGCTGGGAAGCAGATACGCAGTATTTT,CASSAVPGQGWEADTQYF
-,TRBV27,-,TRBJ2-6,TGTGCCAGCAGTTTGCTAGCGCTTGGGGCCAACGTCCTGACTTTC,CASSLLALGANVLTF
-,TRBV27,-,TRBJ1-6,TGTGCCAGCAGTTTATCCGGGACAAACTCACCCCTCCACTTT,CASSLSGTNSPLHF
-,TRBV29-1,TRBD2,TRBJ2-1,TGCAGCGTTGCGTGGACAGGGGTACTAGCGGGAGTCTACAATGAGCAGTTCTTC,CSVAWTGVLAGVYNEQFF
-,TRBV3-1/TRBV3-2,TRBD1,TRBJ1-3,TGTGCCAGCAGCAAAAGAGGGACAGGGTCGGTAGGAAACACCATATATTTT,CASSKRGTGSVGNTIYF
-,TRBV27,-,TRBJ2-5,TGTGCCAGCAGTTTTGGCGGTGGAGAGACCCAGTACTTC,CASSFGGGETQYF
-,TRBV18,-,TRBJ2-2,TGTGCCAGCTCACCACAGCGGATGAACACCGGGGAGCTGTTTTTT,CASSPQRMNTGELFF
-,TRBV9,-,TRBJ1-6,TGTGCCAGCAGGGGGCCAGGGCCCCGTTCACCCCTCCACTTT,CASRGPGPRSPLHF
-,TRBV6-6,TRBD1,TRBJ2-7,TGTGCCAGCAGGATACAGGGGGACGAGCAGTACTTC,CASRIQGDEQYF
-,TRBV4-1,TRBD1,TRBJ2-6,TGCGCCAGCAGCCAAGATGACAGGGCAAGTGGGGCCAACGTCCTGACTTTC,CASSQDDRASGANVLTF
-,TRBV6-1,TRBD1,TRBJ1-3,TGTGCCAGCAGTGAGCAGGACAGGGGTTATTTT,CASSEQDRGYF
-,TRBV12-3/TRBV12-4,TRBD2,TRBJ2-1,TGTGCCAGCAGTATTGCTAGCGGCGGGGAGCAGTTCTTC,CASSIASGGEQFF
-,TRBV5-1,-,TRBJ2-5,TGCGCCAGCAGCTTGAATCGAGCCGGGGGCCAAGAGACCCAGTACTTC,CASSLNRAGGQETQYF
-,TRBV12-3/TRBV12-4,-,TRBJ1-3,TGTGCCAGCAGTTGGGGGGATGGAAACACCATATATTTT,CASSWGDGNTIYF
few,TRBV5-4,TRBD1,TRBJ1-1,TGTGCCAGCAGCTCTGGTCGAACAGGGGGCTTGCTGAACACTGAAGCTTTCTTT,CASSSGRTGGLLNTEAFF
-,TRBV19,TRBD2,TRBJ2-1,TGTGCCAGTAGTTCTGGGACTAGCGGTCCCTACAATGAGCAGTTCTTC,CASSSGTSGPYNEQFF
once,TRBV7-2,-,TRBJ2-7,TGTGCCAGCAGCTTAGAGCGGACCTCCTACGAGCAGTACTTC,CASSLERTSYEQYF
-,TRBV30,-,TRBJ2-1,TGTGCCTGCATGGGCAGGAACTCCTACAATGAGCAGTTCTTC,CACMGRNSYNEQFF
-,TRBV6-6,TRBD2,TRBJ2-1,TGTGCCAGCAGCCCTAGCGGGAGCATTTCCTACAATGAGCAGTTCTTC,CASSPSGSISYNEQFF
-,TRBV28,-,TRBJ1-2,TGTGCCAGCAGTTTTAGGAAGGGGTCCATTTCTGGCTACACCTTC,CASSFRKGSISGYTF